This is a list of T cell receptor beta chains from one sample in a study of blood T cell repertoires in COVID-19. Assay used: immunoSEQ multiplex PCR; TCRdb lists only in-frame clones, some missing. The data contain about 120,000 clones, less than 75% of them singletons. The sequenced material came from peripheral blood. These receptors came from a human donor with acute or convalescent COVID-19. The donor label of this sample is uncertain. Each CDR3 is given with its conserved first and last residue. D genes are given only for firm matches. The size of a clone is reported for some rows only, either as once, few or many, or as a class for expanded clones.

few,TRBJ1-5,-,TRBV18,TGTGCCAGCTCACCCGGGTGGGGAGACCAGCCCCAGCATTTT,CASSPGWGDQPQHF
-,TRBJ1-2,TRBD1,TRBV29-1,TGCAGCGTTGTGACAGGGCGCGGCTACACCTTC,CSVVTGRGYTF
-,TRBJ1-5,TRBD1,TRBV4-1,TGCGCCAGCAGTACTACCGGGACAGCCGACAATCAGCCCCAGCATTTT,CASSTTGTADNQPQHF
-,TRBJ2-1,-,TRBV6-5,TGTGCCAGCAGTTACCGCGCTCTAGCAGTAAAGCAGTTCTTC,CASSYRALAVKQFF
many,TRBJ2-2,-,TRBV5-1,TGCGCCAGCAGCTTGGTTACGGTAGCCACGAACACCGGGGAGCTGTTTTTT,CASSLVTVATNTGELFF
-,TRBJ2-2,TRBD1,TRBV5-1,TGCGCCAGCAGCTTGGACAGGGGGAACACCGGGGAGCTGTTTTTT,CASSLDRGNTGELFF
medium-sized,TRBJ2-5,TRBD2,TRBV7-9,TGTGCCAGCAGCTGGTTTAGCGGGCCCCTCCAAGAGACCCAGTACTTC,CASSWFSGPLQETQYF
-,TRBJ2-4,TRBD1,TRBV2,TGTGCCAGCAGTGAGGGGACAGGGGGCGCGATCAAAAACATTCAGTACTTC,CASSEGTGGAIKNIQYF
-,TRBJ1-5,TRBD1,TRBV2,TGTGCCAGCAGAGTCGTACAGGGGCCGGGTCAGCCCCAGCATTTT,CASRVVQGPGQPQHF
-,TRBJ2-2,-,TRBV6-6,TGTGCCAGCAGTTCGACTGGTACCGGGGAGCTGTTTTTT,CASSSTGTGELFF
-,TRBJ1-6,TRBD1,TRBV6-5,TGTGCCAGCAGTTACCCAGGGGGCCATTCACCCCTCCACTTT,CASSYPGGHSPLHF
-,TRBJ2-5,-,TRBV7-6,TGTGCCAGCAAGGGATCCGGGACAATCTATGAGACCCAGTACTTC,CASKGSGTIYETQYF
-,TRBJ1-2,TRBD1,TRBV4-2,TGTGCCAGCAGCCAAGGGACAGGGAATGGCTACACCTTC,CASSQGTGNGYTF
once,TRBJ1-2,TRBD1,TRBV4-1,TGCGCCAGCAGCCACGGGACAGGGCAACCCTATGGCTACACCTTC,CASSHGTGQPYGYTF
-,TRBJ2-2,-,TRBV10-1,TGCGCCAGCAGTGAGTTCAAATCCGGGGAGCTGTTTTTT,CASSEFKSGELFF
once,TRBJ1-4,TRBD1,TRBV4-2,TGTGCCAGCAGCCTCCGGACAGGCCAAAGTGAAAAACTGTTTTTT,CASSLRTGQSEKLFF
many,TRBJ2-5,-,TRBV9,TGTGCCAGCAGCGTAGGGGGGGACCAAGAGACCCAGTACTTC,CASSVGGDQETQYF
few,TRBJ1-1,-,TRBV18,TGTGCCAGCTCACCAAACACCAACCGAGCTTTCTTT,CASSPNTNRAFF
-,TRBJ2-3,-,TRBV4-1,TGCGCCAGCAGCCAATCTCCCGGGCCTAGCGTTACAGATACGCAGTATTTT,CASSQSPGPSVTDTQYF
-,TRBJ1-6,-,TRBV10-3,TGTGCCAACTCAGGGGATCCGGAGACTTCACCCCTCCACTTT,CANSGDPETSPLHF
few,TRBJ1-6,-,TRBV27,TGTGCCAGCAGTTTATCATGGGGGCCGAGCTCCTATAATTCACCCCTCCACTTT,CASSLSWGPSSYNSPLHF
-,TRBJ2-3,TRBD1,TRBV30,TGTGCCTGGAGTTCCGGGACAGGGGGAACAGATACGCAGTATTTT,CAWSSGTGGTDTQYF
-,TRBJ1-6,TRBD1,TRBV10-3,TGTGCCATCAGGGGGGACAGGGGGAATTCACCCCTCCACTTT,CAIRGDRGNSPLHF
-,TRBJ1-5,TRBD1,TRBV27,TGTGCCACCAAAACACAGGGGGGGCAGCCCCAGCATTTT,CATKTQGGQPQHF